This T cell receptor beta chain is drawn from a study of T cell responses to AZD1222 COVID-19 vaccine. V gave up 5 bases and J gave up 5 bases; unmatched junction bases: 13. The CDR3 totals 16 residues. Germline CDR1 reads MNHEY; CDR2 reads SMNVEV (reference sequence). Whether given at about 4 or about 12 weeks, second doses were pooled. Regarding the study as a whole: Sampled repertoires all dated from after the peak T cell response. Regions 160-218 and 743-854 dominated among vaccine-associated CD4 TCRs spanning spike.

Comment on this clone: The antigen is undetermined.

The repertoire was sequenced with immunoSEQ multiplex PCR; TCRdb's copy has only in-frame clones and lacks some. The top ten clones hold 28% of a sample with approximately 67,000 clones, 80% to 90% of them seen once. Sequencing was performed on peripheral blood, taken 28 days after the second AZD1222 dose. This TCR derives from an adult who received the AZD1222 COVID-19 vaccine. This sequence joins TRBV27 and TRBJ2-3, with 7 bases identical to TRBD1. The CDR3 DNA sequence: TGTGCCAGCAGTCCTTTCTTCGGGACAGTAGGAGATACGCAGTATTTT. It yields the protein CASSPFFGTVGDTQYF.